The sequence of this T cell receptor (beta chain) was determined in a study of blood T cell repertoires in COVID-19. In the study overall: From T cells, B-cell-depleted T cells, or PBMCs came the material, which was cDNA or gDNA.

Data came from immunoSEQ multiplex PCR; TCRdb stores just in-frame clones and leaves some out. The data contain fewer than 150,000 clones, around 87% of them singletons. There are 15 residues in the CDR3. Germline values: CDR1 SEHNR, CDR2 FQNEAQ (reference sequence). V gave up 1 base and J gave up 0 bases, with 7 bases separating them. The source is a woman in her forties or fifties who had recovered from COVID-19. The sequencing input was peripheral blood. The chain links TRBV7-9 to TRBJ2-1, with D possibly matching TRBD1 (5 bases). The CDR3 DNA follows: TGTGCCAGCAGCTTAGGGGGCGGCTCCTACAATGAGCAGTTCTTC. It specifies CASSLGGGSYNEQFF.